These 8 T cell receptor beta chains came from one sample sequenced in a study of shared clonotypes between healthy human individuals. Naive CD8 populations comprised CD45RO-negative cells positively selected for CCR7, excluding terminally differentiated effector memory CD45RA+ cells. TCRdb's copy holds only in-frame clones and misses some; the assay was immunoSEQ multiplex PCR. This table has hundreds of thousands of clones, roughly 95% appearing once. The sample consisted of naive CD8+ T cells sorted from blood. These TCRs come from a woman in her twenties or thirties in good health.

The chain couples TRBV29-1 to TRBJ2-7; TRBD1 aligns across 8 bases. V gave up 6 bases and J gave up 5 bases; unmatched junction bases: 6. The CDR3 has 12 residues. The germline V gene encodes CDR1 SQVTM and CDR2 ANQGSEA. CDR3 sequence: CSVSQGADEQYF. The CDR3 DNA reads as TGCAGCGTGAGTCAGGGGGCCGACGAGCAGTACTTC.

The V call is TRBV13, the J call TRBJ2-3; 11 bases align to TRBD2. The germline V gene has CDR1 PRHDT and CDR2 FYEKMQ (reference sequence). V was pared by 2 bases and J by 3 bases, with 4 bases of the junction left unmatched. The CDR3 extends over 16 amino acids. The CDR3 DNA is TGTGCCAGCAGCTTATGGGCTAGCGGGGGGACAGATACGCAGTATTTT. This codes for CASSLWASGGTDTQYF.

The gene calls are TRBV11-2 and TRBJ1-2; tentatively, D is TRBD1 (5 bases). The V gene lost 1 base and the J gene lost 7 bases, with 10 bases spanning the gap. The CDR3 has 13 residues. The germline V gene encodes CDR1 SGHAT and CDR2 FQNNGV. CDR3: CASSLGTGSGYTF. Written as DNA, the CDR3 is TGTGCCAGCAGCTTAGGCACAGGTTCTGGCTACACCTTC.

The J gene is TRBJ2-5, the V gene TRBV9; 11 positions agree with TRBD2. CDR3 length equals 16 residues. CDR1 is SGDLS and CDR2 is YYNGEE in the germline V gene. After removal of 3 bases from V and 0 bases from J, the junction contained 4 bases not matched to a gene. In nucleotides, the CDR3 is TGTGCCAGCAGCGCCCCGGGACTAGCGGACCAAGAGACCCAGTACTTC. Translated: CASSAPGLADQETQYF.

CDR3 coding DNA: TGTGCCACCAGCAGACGCCCGGGGCGCACGCACGACGAGCAGTACTTC. It specifies CATSRRPGRTHDEQYF. This chain joins TRBV15 and TRBJ2-7; D assignment may be TRBD1 or TRBD2 (5 bases each). The germline V and J ends were trimmed by 2 bases and 5 bases, with 19 bases remaining between them. Germline V gene data show CDR1 as LNHNV and CDR2 as YYDKDF (reference sequence). This CDR3 contains 16 residues.

The rearrangement links TRBV28 to TRBJ2-7; D ambiguous. Looked up from germline, CDR1 is MDHEN and CDR2 is SYDVKM. The V and J ends lost 3 bases and 5 bases respectively, with 5 bases between them. The length of the CDR3 is 11 residues. The CDR3: CASSFEDEQYF. The DNA for the CDR3 is TGTGCCAGCAGTTTCGAGGACGAGCAGTACTTC. The full variable domain, in which reference TRBV28 and TRBJ2-7 provide the parts outside the CDR3, is DVKVTQSSRYLVKRTGEKVFLECVQDMDHENMFWYRQDPGLGLRLIYFSYDVKMKEKGDIPEGYSVSREKKERFSLILESASTNQTSMYLCASSFEDEQYFGPGTRLTVT.

V usage is TRBV2 and J usage is TRBJ2-1; tentatively, D is TRBD2 (5 bases). The germline CDR1 and CDR2 sequences are SNHLY and FYNNEI. V was clipped by 4 bases and J by 7 bases, with 11 bases between them. This CDR3 region has 13 residues. CDR3 nucleotides: TGTGCCAGCAGTGGGGTAAGAGGGAATGAGCAGTTCTTC. Protein sequence: CASSGVRGNEQFF.

The rearrangement uses TRBV4-1 and TRBJ2-7; no reliable D call. CDR3 length: 18 amino acids. Germline loops: CDR1 MGHRA, CDR2 YSYEKL. V was shortened by 1 base and J by 0 bases, with 19 bases between the two germline ends. CDR3 DNA sequence: TGCGCCAGCAGCCAAGGAAAGAATCTGGGTGGGTTCTCCTACGAGCAGTACTTC. Protein product: CASSQGKNLGGFSYEQYF.